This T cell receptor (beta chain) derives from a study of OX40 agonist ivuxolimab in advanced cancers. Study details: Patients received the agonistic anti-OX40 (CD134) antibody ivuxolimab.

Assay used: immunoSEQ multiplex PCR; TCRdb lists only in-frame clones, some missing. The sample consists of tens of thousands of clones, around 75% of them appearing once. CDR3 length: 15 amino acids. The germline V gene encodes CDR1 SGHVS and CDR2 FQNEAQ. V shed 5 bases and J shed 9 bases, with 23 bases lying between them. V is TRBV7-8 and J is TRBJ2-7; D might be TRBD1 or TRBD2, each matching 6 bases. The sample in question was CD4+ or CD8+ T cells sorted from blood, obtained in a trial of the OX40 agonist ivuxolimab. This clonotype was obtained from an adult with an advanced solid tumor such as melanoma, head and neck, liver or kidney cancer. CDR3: CASSPLKGGAPGQYF. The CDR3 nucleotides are TGTGCCAGCAGCCCACTGAAGGGGGGCGCCCCGGGGCAGTACTTC.